The present TCR beta chain was sequenced within a study of blood T cells in healthy people across ages. Study-wide results and caveats: Higher diversity and more naive CD4+ cells were features of long-lived donors, compared to aged donors. The diversity estimates, figures obtained from one million T cells, were considered underestimates.

This clonotype was counted a few times. The antigen is not known. A J-beta primer mix and a sample-barcoded 5' primer were used in a second PCR of about 7 to 12 cycles. Each of the samples gave a minimum of 2.5 million paired-end reads that contained CDR3. TCRdb ran MiXCR on the 5' RACE reads and lists one entry per CDR3 protein. The data show about 1 million distinct CDR3 sequences, with 40% to 55% seen just once and approximately 17% held by the top ten. In terms of origin and age, donors were healthy Caucasian individuals from Russia aged roughly 6 to 90. Germline CDR1 is ENHRY and CDR2 is SYGVKD. The ends were cut back, 2 bases at V and 5 bases at J, with 11 bases in the middle. This CDR3 region has 14 residues.

Specimen: blood. The chain links TRBV10-3 to TRBJ2-3; D is ambiguous. This receptor was identified in a woman aged 55 to 70 in good health. This chain's CDR3 is CAISEKYLKDTQYF. As DNA, the CDR3 is TGTGCCATCAGTGAGAAATATTTGAAAGATACGCAGTATTTT.